The 3 T cell receptor beta chains presented below share a single source sample, sequenced in a study of beta chain features in type 1 diabetes. The study's findings and limits: People with Type 1 diabetes carried modestly yet significantly shorter TCRB CDR3s in all four CD4+ subsets.

Expressed TCRB transcripts were sequenced after all isolated RNA was converted to cDNA. Method: immunoSEQ multiplex PCR; TCRdb's copy keeps in-frame clones and lacks some. The sample has fewer than 110,000 clones, approximately 30% seen once; the top ten hold less than 0.65%. The antigens these receptors bind are not known. Material for sequencing was central memory CD4+ T cells from blood. The source of these receptors is a young woman with type 1 diabetes.

The chain couples TRBV7-2 to TRBJ1-1; 8 positions match TRBD1. With 8 bases clipped from V and 0 bases from J, the junction kept 5 bases outside the gene matches. This CDR3 spans 14 amino acids. Germline CDR1 SGHTA, CDR2 FQGNSA. Here the CDR3 DNA reads TGTGCCAGCGTAACAGGGGGAATGAACACTGAAGCTTTCTTT. Translated, it gives CASVTGGMNTEAFF.

The chain links TRBV9 to TRBJ1-3; D may be TRBD1 (5 bases). This CDR3 is built from 15 residues. The germline V gene encodes CDR1 SGDLS and CDR2 YYNGEE. V was clipped by 3 bases and J by 3 bases, with 13 bases between them. CDR3 sequence (DNA): TGTGCCAGCAGCGCCCAGGGACTGTATGGAAACACCATATATTTT. The encoded protein is CASSAQGLYGNTIYF.

This rearrangement joins TRBV28 to TRBJ1-5, with TRBD1 matching 8 bases. The V and J ends lost 4 bases and 6 bases, in that order; junction bases with no gene match: 5. CDR1 is MDHEN and CDR2 is SYDVKM in the germline V gene. There are 14 residues in the CDR3. The CDR3 bases are TGTGCCAGCAGTTATCCCACAGGGGGTCAGCCCCAGCATTTT. This codes for CASSYPTGGQPQHF.